Listed here are 14 T cell receptor beta chains from one sample, sequenced in a study of blood T cells in healthy people across ages. Alongside a J-beta primer mix, a sample-barcoded 5' primer served in a second PCR lasting roughly 6 to 12 cycles. TCRdb fed the 5' RACE reads into MiXCR, producing one record per CDR3 protein. This table has about 1.7 million distinct CDR3 sequences, roughly 27% appearing once. What was sequenced was blood. Every receptor here comes from a woman in her 30s in good health.

This clonotype was seen many times. J is TRBJ2-7 and V is TRBV12-3 or TRBV12-4, with 7 bases fitting TRBD2. CDR3 length equals 15 residues. The junction had 6 bases not matched to a gene; V was cut back by 4 bases and J by 0 bases. CDR3 sequence (DNA): TGTGCCAGCAGTTGGGGGGGGACGAGCTCCTACGAGCAGTACTTC. This encodes CASSWGGTSSYEQYF.

A remark on this clonotype: A much larger clone lies one base from this, so it may be a read error. The V gene is TRBV7-7, the J gene TRBJ1-2; D not resolved. Germline CDR1 is SSHAT and CDR2 is FNYEAQ (reference sequence). This CDR3 has 13 amino acids. Here the CDR3 DNA reads TGTGCCGGCAGCTTTGAGGGAACCTATGGCTACACCTTC. It codes for CAGSFEGTYGYTF.

Written as DNA, the CDR3 is TGTGCCAGCAGCACACACGTGCTAGGTACGCAGTATTTT. Translating gives CASSTHVLGTQYF. The gene calls are TRBV12-3 or TRBV12-4 and TRBJ2-3; no clear D. V lost 6 bases and J lost 8, with 15 bases in between. The CDR3 runs 13 residues.

The chain carries TRBV30 and TRBJ1-5; unclear D gene. The germline CDR1 and CDR2 sequences are GTSNPN and SVGIG (reference sequence). Trimming left V 5 bases short and J 5 bases short, with 13 bases between. The CDR3 covers 13 residues. The CDR3 loop is CAWAAQRDQPQHF. Here the CDR3 DNA reads TGTGCCTGGGCAGCCCAGCGAGATCAGCCCCAGCATTTT.

The genes are TRBV9 and TRBJ2-2; D may be TRBD1 (6 bases). The ends were cut back, 4 bases at V and 0 bases at J, with 13 bases in the middle. This CDR3 spans 16 amino acids. CDR1 is SGDLS and CDR2 is YYNGEE in the germline V gene. DNA of the CDR3: TGTGCCAGCAGCACCCGACAGGTCACGAACACCGGGGAGCTGTTTTTT. Translating gives CASSTRQVTNTGELFF.

V is TRBV29-1 and J is TRBJ1-1; 7 positions agree with TRBD1. This CDR3 region has 14 residues. CDR1 SQVTM and CDR2 ANQGSEA come from the germline V gene. The ends lost 5 bases at V and 1 base at J; junction bases unmatched: 7. The CDR3 region has the DNA TGCAGCGTTCCGGGACAGATAACGAACACTGAAGCTTTCTTT. This codes for CSVPGQITNTEAFF.

The rearrangement joins TRBV5-1 to TRBJ2-4; tentatively, D is TRBD2 (6 bases). The DNA matches TRBJ2-7 better at its end, which makes the J call doubtful. CDR3 length: 16 amino acids. CDR1 is SGHRS and CDR2 is YFSETQ in the germline V gene. The CDR3 DNA is TGCGCCAGCAGCTTGTGGCACGGGCTAGCGACGTACGAGCAGTACTTC. Translated, it gives CASSLWHGLATYEQYF.

This clonotype has more than one count but fewer than ten. The gene calls are TRBV4-2 and TRBJ1-2, with 11 bases lining up with TRBD1. V shed 4 bases and J 8 bases; nucleotides not matched to a gene: 15. The CDR3 contains 17 residues. Germline V gene sequence: CDR1 LGHNA, CDR2 YNFKEQ. CDR3 amino acids: CASSLNLGQGAWRGYTF. The CDR3 DNA sequence: TGTGCCAGCAGCCTCAACCTTGGACAGGGGGCTTGGCGGGGCTACACCTTC.

Concerning this clonotype itself: A read error may explain this, as a much larger clone is one base away. This chain joins TRBV29-1 and TRBJ2-1, with a weak D call TRBD1 (6 bases). Germline V CDR1 and CDR2: SQVTM, ANQGSEA. Deletions cut 7 bases from V and 10 bases from J, with 17 bases between. The CDR3 contains 12 residues. CDR3 sequence reads: CSGDLGGLEQFF. The CDR3 DNA is TGCAGCGGTGACCTAGGGGGTCTAGAGCAGTTCTTC.

The genes are TRBV5-1 and TRBJ2-7; D is possibly TRBD1 (6 bases). Trimming shortened V by 4 bases and J by 5 bases, and 19 bases separated the two germline ends. This CDR3 comprises 15 residues. Germline assignment: CDR1 SGHRS and CDR2 YFSETQ. The DNA for the CDR3 is TGCGCCAGCAGCCCCCAACCTCAGGGGACCCACGAGCAGTACTTC. It encodes CASSPQPQGTHEQYF. The entire variable domain, with the rest obtained from reference TRBV5-1 and TRBJ2-7, is as follows: KAGVTQTPRYLIKTRGQQVTLSCSPISGHRSVSWYQQTPGQGLQFLFEYFSETQRNKGNFPGRFSGRQFSNSRSEMNVSTLELGDSALYLCASSPQPQGTHEQYFGPGTRLTVT.

This clonotype was detected only once. The rearrangement links TRBV6-5 to TRBJ1-2; 7 bases are shared with TRBD1. Trimming removed 5 bases from V and 5 bases from J; junction bases left unmatched: 14. Germline V gene data show CDR1 as MNHEY and CDR2 as SVGAGI. This CDR3 comprises 16 residues. This CDR3 reads CASSSRRRGQSYGYTF. The CDR3 DNA reads as TGTGCCAGCAGTAGCCGTCGTAGGGGGCAGAGTTATGGCTACACCTTC.

J is TRBJ1-1 and V is TRBV20-1; D not certain. The CDR3 sequence is 13 residues long. The ends were cut back, 7 bases at V and 0 bases at J, with 12 bases in the middle. CDR1 is DFQATT, CDR2 SNEGSKA, per germline (reference sequence). CDR3 sequence: CSVVRRMNTEAFF. DNA of the CDR3: TGCAGTGTCGTGAGGCGGATGAACACTGAAGCTTTCTTT.

V is TRBV3-1 and J is TRBJ1-1; D remains unclear. Germline V lookup: CDR1 LGHDT, CDR2 YNNKEL (reference sequence). The CDR3 covers 14 residues. Trimming took 1 base from V and 7 from J, leaving 13 bases between them. CDR3 region: CASSQVAGRGEAFF. CDR3 DNA: TGTGCCAGCAGCCAAGTTGCCGGGCGGGGTGAAGCTTTCTTT.

The chain joins TRBV3-1 to TRBJ2-3; 8 bases agree with TRBD2. Looked up from germline, CDR1 is LGHDT and CDR2 is YNNKEL (reference sequence). V trimming: 6 bases; J trimming: 9 bases; junction bases outside the gene matches: 14. The CDR3 has 15 amino acids. The CDR3 region has the DNA TGTGCCAGCAGTTCACCGGGACTAGGGACGGAGACGCAGTATTTT. This translates into CASSSPGLGTETQYF.